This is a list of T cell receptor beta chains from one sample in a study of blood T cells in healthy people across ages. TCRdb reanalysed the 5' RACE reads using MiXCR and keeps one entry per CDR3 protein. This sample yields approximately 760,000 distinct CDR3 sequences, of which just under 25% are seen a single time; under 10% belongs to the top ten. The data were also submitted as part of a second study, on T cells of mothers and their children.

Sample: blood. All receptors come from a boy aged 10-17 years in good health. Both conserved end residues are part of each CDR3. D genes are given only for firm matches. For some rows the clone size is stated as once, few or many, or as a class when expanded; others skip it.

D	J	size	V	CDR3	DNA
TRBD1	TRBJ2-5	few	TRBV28	CASTLFGAGGAEETQYF	TGTGCCAGCACCCTCTTTGGGGCAGGGGGCGCGGAAGAGACCCAGTACTTC
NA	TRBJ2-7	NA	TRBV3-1	CASSQEANRPMLYEQYF	TGTGCCAGCAGCCAGGAAGCGAATCGACCGATGCTCTACGAGCAGTACTTC
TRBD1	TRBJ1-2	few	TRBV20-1	CSARDRGWVNYGYTF	TGCAGTGCTAGGGACAGGGGTTGGGTTAACTATGGCTACACCTTC
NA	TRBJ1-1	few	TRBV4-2	CASSLVTGDTEAFF	TGTGCCAGCAGCCTGGTAACGGGGGACACTGAAGCTTTCTTT
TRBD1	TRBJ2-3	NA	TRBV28	CASSQFDRGRGRDTQYF	TGTGCCAGCAGTCAATTTGACAGGGGACGGGGTCGGGATACGCAGTATTTT
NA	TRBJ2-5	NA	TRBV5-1	CASSSRRQETQYF	TGCGCCAGCAGCTCGCGTAGGCAAGAGACCCAGTACTTC
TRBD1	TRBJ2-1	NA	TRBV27	CASSSLGTGRNEQFF	TGTGCCAGCAGTTCTCTGGGGACAGGGCGCAATGAGCAGTTCTTC
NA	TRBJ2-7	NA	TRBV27	CASSFQGVYEQYF	TGTGCCAGCAGTTTTCAGGGTGTGTACGAGCAGTACTTC
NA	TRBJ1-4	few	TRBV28	CASTSGQPSNREKLFF	TGTGCCAGCACCTCCGGCCAGCCGTCCAACCGAGAAAAACTGTTTTTT
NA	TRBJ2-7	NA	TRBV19	CASSIGFYSLSSYEQYF	TGTGCCAGTAGTATCGGTTTTTATTCTCTGAGCTCCTACGAGCAGTACTTC
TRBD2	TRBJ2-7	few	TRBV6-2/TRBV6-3	CASSYSSGGTYEQYF	TGTGCCAGCAGTTACTCTAGCGGGGGAACCTACGAGCAGTACTTC
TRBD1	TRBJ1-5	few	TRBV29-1	CSVAGTEGQPQHF	TGCAGCGTAGCCGGGACAGAGGGTCAGCCCCAGCATTTT
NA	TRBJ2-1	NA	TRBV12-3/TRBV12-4	CASSLVEEVQFF	TGTGCCAGCAGTTTAGTCGAAGAGGTGCAGTTCTTC
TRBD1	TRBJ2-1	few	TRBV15	CATSSRDRGYNEQFF	TGTGCCACCAGCAGCCGGGACAGGGGTTACAATGAGCAGTTCTTC
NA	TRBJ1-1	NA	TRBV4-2	CASSQDPGGKPSSTEAFF	TGTGCCAGCAGCCAAGATCCCGGGGGCAAACCCTCGAGCACTGAAGCTTTCTTT
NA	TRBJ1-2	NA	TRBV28	CASSPGTFGYTF	TGTGCCAGCAGTCCCGGGACATTCGGCTACACCTTC
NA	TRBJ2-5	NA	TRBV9	CASSVEGLKETQYF	TGTGCCAGCAGCGTAGAGGGCCTAAAAGAGACCCAGTACTTC
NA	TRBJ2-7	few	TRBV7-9	CASSRQSYEQYF	TGTGCCAGCAGCAGACAGTCCTACGAGCAGTACTTC
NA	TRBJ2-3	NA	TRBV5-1	CASSWQASTDTQYF	TGCGCCAGCAGCTGGCAGGCAAGCACAGATACGCAGTATTTT
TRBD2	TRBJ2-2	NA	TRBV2	CASRTLAGGYTGELFF	TGTGCCAGCAGGACACTAGCGGGGGGCTACACCGGGGAGCTGTTTTTT
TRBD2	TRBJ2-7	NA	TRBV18	CASSPPGAGVNSYGQYF	TGTGCCAGCTCACCACCCGGGGCGGGGGTAAACTCCTACGGGCAGTACTTC
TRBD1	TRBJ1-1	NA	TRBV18	CASSPIGGQVNMNTEAFF	TGTGCCAGCTCACCAATAGGGGGACAGGTGAACATGAACACTGAAGCTTTCTTT
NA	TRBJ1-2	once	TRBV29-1	CSVQQGYGYTF	TGCAGCGTTCAACAGGGATATGGCTACACCTTC
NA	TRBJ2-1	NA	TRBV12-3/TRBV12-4	CATAVYNEQFF	TGTGCCACCGCGGTCTACAATGAGCAGTTCTTC
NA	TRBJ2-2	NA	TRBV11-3	CASSLRVGRGTGELFF	TGTGCCAGCAGCTTACGGGTGGGCCGGGGCACCGGGGAGCTGTTTTTT
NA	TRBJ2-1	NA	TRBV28	CASTTPGGPGNEQFF	TGTGCCAGCACCACACCCGGGGGGCCGGGAAATGAGCAGTTCTTC
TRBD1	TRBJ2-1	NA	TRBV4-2	CASSPGDRDYNEQFF	TGTGCCAGCAGCCCCGGGGACAGGGATTATAATGAGCAGTTCTTC
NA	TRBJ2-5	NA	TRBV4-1	CASSQPGLPMGTQYF	TGCGCCAGCAGCCAACCGGGACTCCCCATGGGGACCCAGTACTTC
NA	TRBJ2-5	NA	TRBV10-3	CAISELGHNQETQYF	TGTGCCATCAGTGAGTTAGGACACAACCAAGAGACCCAGTACTTC
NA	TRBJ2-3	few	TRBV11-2	CASSLRGLGAGSTDTQYF	TGTGCCAGCAGCCTAAGGGGCCTTGGGGCGGGAAGCACAGATACGCAGTATTTT
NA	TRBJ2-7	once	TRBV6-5	CASSYSKTGEQYF	TGTGCCAGCAGTTACTCAAAGACAGGCGAGCAGTACTTC
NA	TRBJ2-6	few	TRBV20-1	CSARLQGPSSGANVLTF	TGCAGTGCTAGATTACAGGGCCCAAGCTCTGGGGCCAACGTCCTGACTTTC
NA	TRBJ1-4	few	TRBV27	CASSSSRLGEKLFF	TGTGCCAGCAGTTCCTCGCGTTTGGGTGAAAAACTGTTTTTT
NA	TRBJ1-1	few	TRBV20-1	CSARSPDWIAFF	TGCAGTGCTAGATCCCCGGACTGGATAGCTTTCTTT
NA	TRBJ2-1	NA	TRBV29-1	CSVRTGYNEQFF	TGCAGCGTTCGGACGGGGTACAATGAGCAGTTCTTC
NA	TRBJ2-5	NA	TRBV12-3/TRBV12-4	CASSPLLGETQYF	TGTGCCAGCAGCCCCCTACTAGGAGAGACCCAGTACTTC
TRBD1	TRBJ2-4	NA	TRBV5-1	CASSQETGQNIQYF	TGCGCCAGCAGCCAGGAGACAGGGCAAAACATTCAGTACTTC
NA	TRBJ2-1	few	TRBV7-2	CASTPPTRYYNEQFF	TGTGCCAGCACCCCTCCAACCCGGTACTACAATGAGCAGTTCTTC
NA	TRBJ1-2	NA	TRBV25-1	CASSEGAGFYGYTF	TGTGCCAGCAGTGAGGGTGCAGGCTTCTATGGCTACACCTTC
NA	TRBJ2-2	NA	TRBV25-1	CASSEYGFVSELFF	TGTGCCAGCAGTGAATATGGCTTCGTGTCGGAGCTGTTTTTT
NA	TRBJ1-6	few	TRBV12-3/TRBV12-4	CASSLVGPNSPLHF	TGTGCCAGCAGTTTAGTCGGGCCTAATTCACCCCTCCACTTT
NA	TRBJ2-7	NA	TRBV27	CASSLNRDTYEQYF	TGTGCCAGCAGTTTAAACAGGGATACCTACGAGCAGTACTTC